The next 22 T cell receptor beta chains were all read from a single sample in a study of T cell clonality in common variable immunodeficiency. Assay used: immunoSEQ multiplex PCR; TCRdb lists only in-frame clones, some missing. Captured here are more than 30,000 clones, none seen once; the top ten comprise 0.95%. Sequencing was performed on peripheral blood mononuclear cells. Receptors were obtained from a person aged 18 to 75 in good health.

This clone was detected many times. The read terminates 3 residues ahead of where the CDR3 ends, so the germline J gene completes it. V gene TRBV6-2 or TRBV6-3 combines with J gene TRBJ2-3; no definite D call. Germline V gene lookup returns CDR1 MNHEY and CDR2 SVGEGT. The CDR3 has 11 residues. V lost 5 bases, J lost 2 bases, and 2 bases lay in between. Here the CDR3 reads CASSLTDTQYF. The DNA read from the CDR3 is TGTGCCAGCAGTCTCACAGATACG.

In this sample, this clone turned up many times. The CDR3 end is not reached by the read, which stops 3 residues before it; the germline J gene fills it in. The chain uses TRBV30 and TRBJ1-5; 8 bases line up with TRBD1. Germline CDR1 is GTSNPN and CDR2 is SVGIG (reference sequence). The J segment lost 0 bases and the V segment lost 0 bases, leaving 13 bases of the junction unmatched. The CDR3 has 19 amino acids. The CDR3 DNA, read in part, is TGTGCCTGGAGTGTAAACACGGGACAGGAATACGATAGCAATCAGCCC. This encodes CAWSVNTGQEYDSNQP. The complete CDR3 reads CAWSVNTGQEYDSNQPQHF.

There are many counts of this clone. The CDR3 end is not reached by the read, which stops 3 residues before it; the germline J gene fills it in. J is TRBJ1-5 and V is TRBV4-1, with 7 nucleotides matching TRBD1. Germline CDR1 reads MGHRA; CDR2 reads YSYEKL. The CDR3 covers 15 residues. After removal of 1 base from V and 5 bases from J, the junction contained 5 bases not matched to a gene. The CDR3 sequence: CASSQAQTGHQPQHF. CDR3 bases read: TGCGCCAGCAGCCAAGCCCAGACAGGGCATCAGCCC.

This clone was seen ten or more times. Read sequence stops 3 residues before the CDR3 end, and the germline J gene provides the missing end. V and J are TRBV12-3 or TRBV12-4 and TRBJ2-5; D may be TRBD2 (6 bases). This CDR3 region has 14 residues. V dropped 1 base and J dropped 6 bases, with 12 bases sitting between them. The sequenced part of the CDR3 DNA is TGTGCCAGCAGTTTAGTAACTAGCTTCAAGACC. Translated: CASSLVTSFKT. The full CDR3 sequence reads CASSLVTSFKTQYF.

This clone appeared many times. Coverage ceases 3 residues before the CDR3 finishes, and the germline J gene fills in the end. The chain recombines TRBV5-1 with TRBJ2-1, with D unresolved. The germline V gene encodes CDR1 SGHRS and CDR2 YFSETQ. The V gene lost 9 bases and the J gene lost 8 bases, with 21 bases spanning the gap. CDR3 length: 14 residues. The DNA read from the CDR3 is TGCGCCACCTCCCTTGGGTGGGCCAAGGATGAG. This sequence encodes CATSLGWAKDE. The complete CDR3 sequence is CATSLGWAKDEQFF.

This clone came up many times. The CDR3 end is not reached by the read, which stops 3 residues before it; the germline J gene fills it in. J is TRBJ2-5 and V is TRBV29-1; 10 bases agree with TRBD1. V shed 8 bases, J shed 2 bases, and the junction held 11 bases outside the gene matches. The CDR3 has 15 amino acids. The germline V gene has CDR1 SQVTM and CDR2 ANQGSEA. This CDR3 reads CSTRTDRGRQETQYF. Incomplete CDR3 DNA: TGCAGCACCCGGACTGACAGGGGGCGGCAAGAGACC.

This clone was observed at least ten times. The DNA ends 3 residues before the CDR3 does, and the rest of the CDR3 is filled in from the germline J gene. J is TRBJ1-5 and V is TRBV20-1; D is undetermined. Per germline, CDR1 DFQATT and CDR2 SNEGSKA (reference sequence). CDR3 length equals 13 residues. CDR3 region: CSAAGNSNQPQHF. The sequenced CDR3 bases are TGCAGCGCCGCGGGGAATAGCAATCAGCCC.

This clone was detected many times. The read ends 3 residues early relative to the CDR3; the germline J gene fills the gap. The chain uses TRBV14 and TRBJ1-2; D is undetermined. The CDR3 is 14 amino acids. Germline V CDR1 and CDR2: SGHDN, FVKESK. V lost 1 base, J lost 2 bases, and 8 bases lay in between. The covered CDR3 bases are TGTGCCAGCAGCCAAGCAGGATTCAACTATGGC. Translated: CASSQAGFNYG. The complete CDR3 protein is CASSQAGFNYGYTF.

The DNA read from the CDR3 is TGTGCCAGCAGTGAATGGAGGGGCCGGTACCAAGAGACC. Its protein is CASSEWRGRYQET. The entire CDR3 sequence reads CASSEWRGRYQETQYF. The chain recombines TRBV25-1 with TRBJ2-5; tentatively, D is TRBD2 (6 bases). The read halts 3 residues ahead of the CDR3 end, with the missing end drawn from the germline J gene. CDR1 and CDR2 from the germline V gene are MGHDK and SYGVNS. The CDR3 extends over 16 amino acids. Trimming took off 1 base at V and 0 bases at J, with 12 bases between the two ends.

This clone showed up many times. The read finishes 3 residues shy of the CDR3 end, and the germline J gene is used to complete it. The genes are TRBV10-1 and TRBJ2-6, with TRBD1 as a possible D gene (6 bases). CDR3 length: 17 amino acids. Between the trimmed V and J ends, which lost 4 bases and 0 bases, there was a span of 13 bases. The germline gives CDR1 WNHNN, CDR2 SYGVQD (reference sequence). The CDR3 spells CASSGVRGYSGANVLTF. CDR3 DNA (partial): TGCGCCAGCAGTGGTGTCAGGGGCTACTCTGGGGCCAACGTC.

The DNA read from the CDR3 is TGCAGCGTCGACAGGGGTCGAGAGACC. Encoded protein: CSVDRGRET. The full CDR3 protein is CSVDRGRETQYF. The rearrangement uses TRBV29-1 and TRBJ2-5, with 8 bases identical to TRBD1. The read halts 3 residues ahead of the CDR3 end, with the missing end drawn from the germline J gene. This CDR3 comprises 12 residues. Germline lookup yields CDR1 SQVTM and CDR2 ANQGSEA. Trimming cost V 6 bases and J 4 bases; bases outside gene matches: 4. The complete variable domain, with remaining parts taken from reference TRBV29-1 and TRBJ2-5, reads SAVISQKPSRDICQRGTSLTIQCQVDSQVTMMFWYRQQPGQSLTLIATANQGSEATYESGFVIDKFPISRPNLTFSTLTVSNMSPEDSSIYLCSVDRGRETQYFGPGTRLLVL.

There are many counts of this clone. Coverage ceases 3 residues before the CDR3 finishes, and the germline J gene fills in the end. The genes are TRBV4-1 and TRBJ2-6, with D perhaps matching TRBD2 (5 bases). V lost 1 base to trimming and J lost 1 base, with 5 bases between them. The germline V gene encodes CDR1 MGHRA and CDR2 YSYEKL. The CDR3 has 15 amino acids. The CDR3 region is CASSQGGSGANVLTF. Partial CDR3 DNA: TGCGCCAGCAGCCAAGGCGGGTCTGGGGCCAACGTC.

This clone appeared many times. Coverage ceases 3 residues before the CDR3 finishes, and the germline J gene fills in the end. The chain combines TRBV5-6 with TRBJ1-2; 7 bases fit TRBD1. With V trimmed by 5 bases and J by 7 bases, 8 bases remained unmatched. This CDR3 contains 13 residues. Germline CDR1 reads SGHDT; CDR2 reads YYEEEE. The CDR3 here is CASSKRNRGGYTF. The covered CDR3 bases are TGTGCCAGCAGTAAACGAAACAGGGGTGGC.

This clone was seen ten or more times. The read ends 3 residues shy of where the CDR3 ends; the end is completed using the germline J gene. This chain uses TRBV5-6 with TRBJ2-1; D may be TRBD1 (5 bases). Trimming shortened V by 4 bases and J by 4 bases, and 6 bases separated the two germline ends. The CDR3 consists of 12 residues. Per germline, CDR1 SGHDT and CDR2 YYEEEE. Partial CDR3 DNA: TGTGCCAGCAGCCCAGGGTACAATGAG. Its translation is CASSPGYNE. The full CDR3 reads CASSPGYNEQFF.

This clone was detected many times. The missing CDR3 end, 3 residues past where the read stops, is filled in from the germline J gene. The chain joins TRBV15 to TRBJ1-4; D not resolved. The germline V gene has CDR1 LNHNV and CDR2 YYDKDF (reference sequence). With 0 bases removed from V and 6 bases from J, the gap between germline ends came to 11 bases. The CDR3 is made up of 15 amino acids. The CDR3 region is CATSRDLGWDEKLFF. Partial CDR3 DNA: TGTGCCACCAGCAGAGATCTGGGCTGGGATGAAAAA.

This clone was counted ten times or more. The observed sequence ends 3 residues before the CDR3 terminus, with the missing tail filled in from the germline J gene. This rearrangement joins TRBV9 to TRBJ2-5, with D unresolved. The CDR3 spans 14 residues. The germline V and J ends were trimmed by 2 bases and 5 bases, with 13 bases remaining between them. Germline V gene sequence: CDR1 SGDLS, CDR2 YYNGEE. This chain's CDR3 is CASSVHSASETQYF. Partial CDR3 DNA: TGTGCCAGCAGCGTCCACAGTGCCTCGGAGACC.

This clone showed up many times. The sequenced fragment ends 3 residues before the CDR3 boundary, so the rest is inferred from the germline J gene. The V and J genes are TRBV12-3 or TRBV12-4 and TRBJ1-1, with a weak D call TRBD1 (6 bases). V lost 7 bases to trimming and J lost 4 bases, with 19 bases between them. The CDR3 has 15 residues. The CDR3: CASTPNPGGGTEAFF. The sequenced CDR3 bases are TGTGCCAGCACCCCCAATCCTGGGGGCGGCACTGAA.

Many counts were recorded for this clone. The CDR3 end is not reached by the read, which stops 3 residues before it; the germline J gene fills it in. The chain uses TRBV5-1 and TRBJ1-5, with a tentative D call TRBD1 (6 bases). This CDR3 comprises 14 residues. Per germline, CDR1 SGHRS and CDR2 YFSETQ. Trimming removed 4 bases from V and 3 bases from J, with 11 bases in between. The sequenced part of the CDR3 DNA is TGCGCCAGCAGCCCCGGGACAAACAATCAGCCC. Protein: CASSPGTNNQP. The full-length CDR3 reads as CASSPGTNNQPQHF.

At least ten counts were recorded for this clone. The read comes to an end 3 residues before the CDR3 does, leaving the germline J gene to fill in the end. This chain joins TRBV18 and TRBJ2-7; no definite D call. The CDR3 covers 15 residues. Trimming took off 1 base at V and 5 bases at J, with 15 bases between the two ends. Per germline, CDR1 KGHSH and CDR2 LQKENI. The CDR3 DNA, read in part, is TGTGCCAGCTCACCACTAGAAACCCAAACGAACGAG. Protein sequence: CASSPLETQTNE. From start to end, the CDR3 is CASSPLETQTNEQYF.

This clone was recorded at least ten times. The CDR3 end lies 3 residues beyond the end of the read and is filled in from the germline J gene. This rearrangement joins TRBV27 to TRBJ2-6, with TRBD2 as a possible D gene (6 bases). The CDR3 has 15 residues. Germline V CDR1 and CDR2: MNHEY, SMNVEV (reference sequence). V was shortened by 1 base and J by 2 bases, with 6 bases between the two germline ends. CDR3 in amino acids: CASSLWGAGANVLTF. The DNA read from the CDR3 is TGTGCCAGCAGTTTATGGGGGGCTGGGGCCAACGTC.

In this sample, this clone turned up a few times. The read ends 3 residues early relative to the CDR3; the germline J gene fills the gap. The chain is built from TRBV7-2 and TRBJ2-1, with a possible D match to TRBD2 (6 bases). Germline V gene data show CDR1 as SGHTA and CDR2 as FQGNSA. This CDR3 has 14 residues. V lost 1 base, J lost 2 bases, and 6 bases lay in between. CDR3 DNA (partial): TGTGCCAGCAGCTTAGGGACTACCTACAATGAG. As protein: CASSLGTTYNE. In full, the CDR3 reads CASSLGTTYNEQFF. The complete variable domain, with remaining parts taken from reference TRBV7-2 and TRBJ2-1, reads GAGVSQSPSNKVTEKGKDVELRCDPISGHTALYWYRQSLGQGLEFLIYFQGNSAPDKSGLPSDRFSAERTGGSVSTLTIQRTQQEDSAVYLCASSLGTTYNEQFFGPGTRLTVL.

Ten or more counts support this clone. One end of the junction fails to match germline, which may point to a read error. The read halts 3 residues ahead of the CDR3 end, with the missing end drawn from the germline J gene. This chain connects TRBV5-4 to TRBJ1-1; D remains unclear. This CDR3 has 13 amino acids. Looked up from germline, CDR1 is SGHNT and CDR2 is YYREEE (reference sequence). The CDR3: CASSSDMNTEAFF. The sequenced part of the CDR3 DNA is TGCGCCAGCAGCTCAGACATGAACACTGAA.